This is a list of T cell receptor beta chains from one sample in a study of T cell responses to AZD1222 COVID-19 vaccine. Some clones are missing from TCRdb's copy, which holds only in-frame ones; the method was immunoSEQ multiplex PCR. The sample lists some 100,000 clones, about 90% occurring once. This specimen consisted of peripheral blood, obtained on day 0 of AZD1222 vaccination. The receptors were gathered from an adult in good health. Both conserved end residues are part of each CDR3. Fields, in order: J gene, D gene, clone size, V gene, CDR3 DNA, CDR3 protein. The D gene is left open where the match is weak. The listing skips clone size in some rows; elsewhere it reads once, few, many or a size class.

j_gene: TRBJ1-1; d_gene: -; abundance: -; v_gene: TRBV5-8; CDR3nt: TGTGCCAGCGGCTTAGGGCACCTGAACACTGAAGCTTTCTTT; CDR3aa: CASGLGHLNTEAFF
j_gene: TRBJ1-2; d_gene: -; abundance: -; v_gene: TRBV6-5; CDR3nt: TGTGCCATCAAGGGAAGGGGGATTCGAGGCTACACCTTC; CDR3aa: CAIKGRGIRGYTF
j_gene: TRBJ2-7; d_gene: -; abundance: -; v_gene: TRBV2; CDR3nt: TGTGCCAGCAGTGAAGGCTGGGGGAGAAGCTCCTACGAGCAGTACTTC; CDR3aa: CASSEGWGRSSYEQYF
j_gene: TRBJ1-1; d_gene: -; abundance: -; v_gene: TRBV6-4; CDR3nt: TGTGCCAGCAGTGTATCGGTGAACACTGAAGCTTTCTTT; CDR3aa: CASSVSVNTEAFF
j_gene: TRBJ2-7; d_gene: TRBD2; abundance: -; v_gene: TRBV25-1; CDR3nt: TGTGCCAGCAGTGTATCGGGAGGGCTGTCCTACGAGCAGTACTTC; CDR3aa: CASSVSGGLSYEQYF
j_gene: TRBJ1-1; d_gene: -; abundance: -; v_gene: TRBV7-2; CDR3nt: TGTGCCAGCAGCCGGGGGCGCCCGAGTACTGAAGCTTTCTTT; CDR3aa: CASSRGRPSTEAFF
j_gene: TRBJ1-2; d_gene: -; abundance: -; v_gene: TRBV5-5; CDR3nt: TGTGCCAGCAGCTCTTGGGGGCGGGCCGTGGGTGGCTACACCTTC; CDR3aa: CASSSWGRAVGGYTF
j_gene: TRBJ2-2; d_gene: -; abundance: -; v_gene: TRBV11-2; CDR3nt: TGTGCCAGCAGTTATCTAGCCCTGAACACCGGGGAGCTGTTTTTT; CDR3aa: CASSYLALNTGELFF
j_gene: TRBJ1-1; d_gene: -; abundance: once; v_gene: TRBV4-3; CDR3nt: TGCGCCAGCAGCCATAGGCAGGCGAACACTGAAGCTTTCTTT; CDR3aa: CASSHRQANTEAFF
j_gene: TRBJ2-5; d_gene: -; abundance: -; v_gene: TRBV4-1; CDR3nt: TGCGCCAGCAGCTACGACGCGGAGGAGACCCAGTACTTC; CDR3aa: CASSYDAEETQYF
j_gene: TRBJ2-2; d_gene: -; abundance: few; v_gene: TRBV3-1/TRBV3-2; CDR3nt: TGTGCCAGCAGCCAAGGGAGAACCGGGGAGCTGTTTTTT; CDR3aa: CASSQGRTGELFF
j_gene: TRBJ2-7; d_gene: -; abundance: -; v_gene: TRBV5-1; CDR3nt: TGCGCCAGCAGCTTGATTACAGGGAACTACGAGCAGTACTTC; CDR3aa: CASSLITGNYEQYF
j_gene: TRBJ1-1; d_gene: -; abundance: -; v_gene: TRBV25-1; CDR3nt: TGTGCCAGCAGTGAATTGGGGGCCGGGAACACTGAAGCTTTCTTT; CDR3aa: CASSELGAGNTEAFF
j_gene: TRBJ2-1; d_gene: -; abundance: -; v_gene: TRBV4-1; CDR3nt: TGCGCCAGCAGCCAGCTCCTAGGGCGAAGCTCCTACAATGAGCAGTTCTTC; CDR3aa: CASSQLLGRSSYNEQFF
j_gene: TRBJ2-7; d_gene: TRBD1; abundance: -; v_gene: TRBV15; CDR3nt: TGTGCCACCAGCGGATGGACAGGGAGTGACGAGCAGTACTTC; CDR3aa: CATSGWTGSDEQYF
j_gene: TRBJ1-2; d_gene: TRBD1; abundance: few; v_gene: TRBV9; CDR3nt: TGTGCCAGCAGCGAATTCTCAACCGGGACAGGGGTCGGCTACACCTTC; CDR3aa: CASSEFSTGTGVGYTF
j_gene: TRBJ2-3; d_gene: TRBD2; abundance: -; v_gene: TRBV29-1; CDR3nt: TGCAGCGCACCCGGGGGGGGAACAGATACGCAGTATTTT; CDR3aa: CSAPGGGTDTQYF
j_gene: TRBJ2-2; d_gene: -; abundance: -; v_gene: TRBV9; CDR3nt: TGTGCCAGCAGCGGGCCGGGGGCCGGGGAGCTGTTTTTT; CDR3aa: CASSGPGAGELFF
j_gene: TRBJ2-4; d_gene: -; abundance: -; v_gene: TRBV18; CDR3nt: TGTGCCAGCTCCCCTCCCAACGACTCCAAAAACATTCAGTACTTC; CDR3aa: CASSPPNDSKNIQYF
j_gene: TRBJ1-3; d_gene: -; abundance: -; v_gene: TRBV10-3; CDR3nt: TGTGCCATCAGGGCCGGGATTCCAAACACCATATATTTT; CDR3aa: CAIRAGIPNTIYF
j_gene: TRBJ2-5; d_gene: -; abundance: -; v_gene: TRBV18; CDR3nt: TGTGCCAGCTCACCACTATCTACAGTTCAAGAGACCCAGTACTTC; CDR3aa: CASSPLSTVQETQYF
j_gene: TRBJ2-1; d_gene: -; abundance: -; v_gene: TRBV3-1/TRBV3-2; CDR3nt: TGTGCCAGCAGCCAACGTCAGGGTGTGGGCAATGAGCAGTTCTTC; CDR3aa: CASSQRQGVGNEQFF
j_gene: TRBJ2-5; d_gene: TRBD1; abundance: once; v_gene: TRBV2; CDR3nt: TGTGCCACCCACAGGGGTTTTACGGAGACCCAGTACTTC; CDR3aa: CATHRGFTETQYF
j_gene: TRBJ1-1; d_gene: -; abundance: -; v_gene: TRBV7-9; CDR3nt: TGTGCCAGCAGCTTAGGTGCGGGGACTGAAGCTTTCTTT; CDR3aa: CASSLGAGTEAFF
j_gene: TRBJ1-1; d_gene: -; abundance: -; v_gene: TRBV4-3; CDR3nt: TGCGCCAGCAGCGAACGCTGGGGAGTGGGTACTGAAGCTTTCTTT; CDR3aa: CASSERWGVGTEAFF
j_gene: TRBJ2-5; d_gene: -; abundance: -; v_gene: TRBV2; CDR3nt: TGTGCCAGCAGTGTGACTAGTTACCAAGAGACCCAGTACTTC; CDR3aa: CASSVTSYQETQYF
j_gene: TRBJ1-3; d_gene: -; abundance: -; v_gene: TRBV11-2; CDR3nt: TGTGCCAGCAGCTCCAGCAGAAGCGGAAACACCATATATTTT; CDR3aa: CASSSSRSGNTIYF
j_gene: TRBJ1-1; d_gene: -; abundance: -; v_gene: TRBV19; CDR3nt: TGTGCCAGTAGTATAGTGAAGGGAATGGTGAACACTGAAGCTTTCTTT; CDR3aa: CASSIVKGMVNTEAFF
j_gene: TRBJ2-7; d_gene: -; abundance: -; v_gene: TRBV18; CDR3nt: TGTGCCAGCTCCCCCGGGGCGGACGAGCAGTACTTC; CDR3aa: CASSPGADEQYF
j_gene: TRBJ1-2; d_gene: -; abundance: -; v_gene: TRBV12-3/TRBV12-4; CDR3nt: TGTGCCAGCAGCCCGACAGGCTCATATGGCTACACCTTC; CDR3aa: CASSPTGSYGYTF
j_gene: TRBJ1-5; d_gene: TRBD1; abundance: -; v_gene: TRBV4-2; CDR3nt: TGTGCCAGCAGCCAAGATACAGGACAGGGTAGTAGCAATCAGCCCCAGCATTTT; CDR3aa: CASSQDTGQGSSNQPQHF
j_gene: TRBJ1-2; d_gene: -; abundance: -; v_gene: TRBV5-1; CDR3nt: TGCGCCAGCCAGAGGGGAGGGGACCCCTATGGCTACACCTTC; CDR3aa: CASQRGGDPYGYTF
j_gene: TRBJ1-1; d_gene: -; abundance: -; v_gene: TRBV19; CDR3nt: TGTGCCAGGAGACGGGCCGTGAACACTGAAGCTTTCTTT; CDR3aa: CARRRAVNTEAFF
j_gene: TRBJ2-3; d_gene: TRBD2; abundance: -; v_gene: TRBV14; CDR3nt: TGTGCCAGCAGCTCTCGACTAGCGGGGGCAGATACGCAGTATTTT; CDR3aa: CASSSRLAGADTQYF
j_gene: TRBJ1-1; d_gene: TRBD1; abundance: -; v_gene: TRBV30; CDR3nt: TGTGCCTGGAACAGACAGGGGGCGCCTGAAGCTTTCTTT; CDR3aa: CAWNRQGAPEAFF
j_gene: TRBJ1-2; d_gene: TRBD1; abundance: once; v_gene: TRBV13; CDR3nt: TGTGCCAGCAGCTTAAGACAGGGAGGCTATGGCTACACCTTC; CDR3aa: CASSLRQGGYGYTF
j_gene: TRBJ1-6; d_gene: -; abundance: -; v_gene: TRBV14; CDR3nt: TGTGCCAGCTCTCTCACGTGGGATTCACCCCTCCACTTT; CDR3aa: CASSLTWDSPLHF
j_gene: TRBJ2-1; d_gene: TRBD1; abundance: -; v_gene: TRBV5-4; CDR3nt: TGTGCCAGCAGACCGGACAGGGGCTACAATGAGCAGTTCTTC; CDR3aa: CASRPDRGYNEQFF
j_gene: TRBJ1-3; d_gene: -; abundance: -; v_gene: TRBV12-3/TRBV12-4; CDR3nt: TGTGCCAGCAGTCTCGTGAACACCATATATTTT; CDR3aa: CASSLVNTIYF
j_gene: TRBJ1-2; d_gene: TRBD1; abundance: -; v_gene: TRBV10-3; CDR3nt: TGTGCCACCGGGACAGGGGATGGCGGCTACACCTTC; CDR3aa: CATGTGDGGYTF
j_gene: TRBJ1-5; d_gene: -; abundance: -; v_gene: TRBV21-1; CDR3nt: TGTGCCAGCAGCAAAGAGCCGGGAGCCGCCCGGCAGCCCCAGCATTTT; CDR3aa: CASSKEPGAARQPQHF
j_gene: TRBJ1-2; d_gene: -; abundance: few; v_gene: TRBV14; CDR3nt: TGTGCCAGCAGCCAACCGGGGGTTACCATCTATGGCTACACCTTC; CDR3aa: CASSQPGVTIYGYTF
j_gene: TRBJ2-2; d_gene: -; abundance: -; v_gene: TRBV6-5; CDR3nt: TGTGCCAGCAGTTACTCAGGGGGCACCGGGGAGCTGTTTTTT; CDR3aa: CASSYSGGTGELFF
j_gene: TRBJ2-3; d_gene: TRBD2; abundance: -; v_gene: TRBV3-1/TRBV3-2; CDR3nt: TGTGCCAGCAGCCCGAGCCCGACTAGCGGGGGGCCAAGCACAGATACGCAGTATTTT; CDR3aa: CASSPSPTSGGPSTDTQYF
j_gene: TRBJ2-1; d_gene: -; abundance: -; v_gene: TRBV12-3/TRBV12-4; CDR3nt: TGTGCCAGCAGCGGTAATGAGCAGTTCTTC; CDR3aa: CASSGNEQFF
j_gene: TRBJ2-2; d_gene: TRBD1; abundance: once; v_gene: TRBV11-2; CDR3nt: TGTGCCAGCAGTTTTCTGACAGGGCACACCGGGGAGCTGTTTTTT; CDR3aa: CASSFLTGHTGELFF
j_gene: TRBJ1-1; d_gene: -; abundance: -; v_gene: TRBV3-1/TRBV3-2; CDR3nt: TGTGCCAGCAGCCCTCAGGGGAGGAACACTGAAGCTTTCTTT; CDR3aa: CASSPQGRNTEAFF
j_gene: TRBJ1-1; d_gene: TRBD1; abundance: -; v_gene: TRBV7-9; CDR3nt: TGTGCCAGCAGCTTGAGACAGGGGAACACTGAAGCTTTCTTT; CDR3aa: CASSLRQGNTEAFF
j_gene: TRBJ1-1; d_gene: -; abundance: -; v_gene: TRBV10-2; CDR3nt: TGCGCCAGCAGTGAGTCGCGGTGGGGGGGCGACACTGAAGCTTTCTTT; CDR3aa: CASSESRWGGDTEAFF
j_gene: TRBJ1-1; d_gene: -; abundance: -; v_gene: TRBV7-2; CDR3nt: TGTGCCAGCAGCTTCAATATGGGTTCTGAAGCTTTCTTT; CDR3aa: CASSFNMGSEAFF
j_gene: TRBJ2-1; d_gene: TRBD2; abundance: -; v_gene: TRBV9; CDR3nt: TGTGCCAGCAGCGTAGATATTGCGGGAGTTGTAAATGAGCAGTTCTTC; CDR3aa: CASSVDIAGVVNEQFF